This T cell receptor beta chain was retrieved from a study of regulatory T cells in long-lasting Graves disease. The study, taken as a whole, reports: Analysis covered peripheral blood alone, not thyroid tissue. Between persistent patients, more than 2,500 public clonotypes were shared, exceeding the 966 shared between new patients.

The time point here: persistent/refractory GD, antithyroid drugs over 5 years with positive TRAb. After RNA was extracted from PBMCs, the TCR library was made from it. American Thyroid Association guidelines were used to diagnose Graves' disease. Patients hailed from an endocrinology department in Xi'an, China. Assembly of TCR beta libraries relied on iRepertoire HTBI primers together with Arm-PCR of CDR3 regions. TCRdb fed the multiplex PCR reads into MiXCR, producing one record per CDR3 protein. The profile shows more than 350,000 distinct CDR3 sequences, roughly a fifth of them singletons. This clonotype occurred many times. The antigen is unknown. The CDR3 is made up of 14 amino acids. CDR1 KGHSY and CDR2 FQNENV come from the germline V gene. Deletions cut 7 bases from V and 1 base from J, with 13 bases between.

The rearrangement uses TRBV16 and TRBJ1-1; perhaps TRBD1 as D (5 bases). The origin of this receptor is a female donor with Graves disease. Sequencing used peripheral blood mononuclear cells (PBMCs), obtained when the disease was refractory, from a patient treated with antithyroid drugs. CDR3 region: CASTLLGGNTEAFF. CDR3 in DNA: TGTGCCAGCACCCTCCTGGGGGGGAACACTGAAGCTTTCTTT.